The 26 T cell receptor beta chains given below trace back to one sample, sequenced in a study of blood T cell repertoires in COVID-19. Sequencing was performed with immunoSEQ multiplex PCR; in TCRdb, only in-frame clones are kept and a portion is missing. The sample holds about 330,000 clones, roughly 87% seen once. The sequencing input was PBMCs or T cells enriched from blood (not recorded which). These receptors were taken from a woman aged 30 to 39 who had recovered from COVID-19.

This clone was detected once. This rearrangement joins TRBV6-4 to TRBJ2-1; 10 bases fit TRBD1. The CDR3 is 14 amino acids. Trimming at V came to 2 bases and at J to 7 bases, leaving 2 bases not matched to a gene. CDR1 is MRHNA and CDR2 is SNTAGT in the germline V gene. The CDR3 DNA reads as TGTGCCAGCAGTGACCTGGACAGGGGGAATGAGCAGTTCTTC. This codes for CASSDLDRGNEQFF.

The chain recombines TRBV7-6 with TRBJ2-2; the D gene is possibly TRBD2 (5 bases). Germline CDR1 and CDR2: SGHVS and FNYEAQ. The CDR3 spans 15 residues. The V end was cut by 6 bases, the J end by 6 bases, with 17 bases between. CDR3 loop: CASSMIGRVAGELFF. The CDR3 bases are TGTGCCAGCAGTATGATAGGGAGAGTGGCCGGGGAGCTGTTTTTT.

The genes are TRBV15 and TRBJ1-2; weak D call: TRBD1 (5 bases). Germline V CDR1 and CDR2: LNHNV, YYDKDF (reference sequence). This CDR3 contains 16 residues. Between the trimmed V and J ends, which lost 0 bases and 1 base, there was a span of 12 bases. CDR3 DNA: TGTGCCACCAGCAGAGAGAGACAGCCAAGTAACTATGGCTACACCTTC. Translated: CATSRERQPSNYGYTF.

This chain uses TRBV5-1 with TRBJ2-3; 7 bases map to TRBD2. Trimming removed 1 base from V and 10 bases from J; junction bases left unmatched: 12. Germline CDR1 SGHRS, CDR2 YFSETQ. The CDR3 contains 15 residues. CDR3 amino acids: CASSLSSGLGVAQYF. DNA of the CDR3: TGCGCCAGCAGCTTGTCTAGCGGCCTCGGTGTGGCGCAGTATTTT.

The rearrangement links TRBV7-9 to TRBJ2-3, with D possibly being TRBD2 (6 bases). This CDR3 is built from 15 residues. Germline V gene data show CDR1 as SEHNR and CDR2 as FQNEAQ (reference sequence). Trimming stripped 1 base from V and 11 bases from J, with 19 bases between. This CDR3 reads CASSLGPLVADGQYF. The CDR3 coding sequence is TGTGCCAGCAGCTTAGGGCCCTTGGTAGCGGACGGGCAGTATTTT.

This clone was picked up one time. The rearrangement joins TRBV27 to TRBJ2-1, with 7 bases identical to TRBD1. The CDR3 extends over 17 amino acids. Germline CDR1 and CDR2: MNHEY and SMNVEV (reference sequence). V was pared by 2 bases and J by 2 bases, with 9 bases of the junction left unmatched. CDR3 in DNA: TGTGCCAGCAGTTTAAGGCCGACAGGGTTCACCTACAATGAGCAGTTCTTC. Translated: CASSLRPTGFTYNEQFF.

V and J are TRBV19 and TRBJ2-7; D is perhaps TRBD2 (6 bases). Trimming removed 1 base at V and 4 bases at J, with 11 bases between. The CDR3 has 14 amino acids. The germline V gene has CDR1 LNHDA and CDR2 SQIVND (reference sequence). The CDR3 sequence is CASSIGGLSYEQYF. CDR3 nucleotides: TGTGCCAGTAGTATAGGGGGACTCTCGTACGAGCAGTACTTC.

V usage is TRBV30 and J usage is TRBJ1-1; D is unclear. The ends were cut back, 3 bases at V and 7 bases at J, with 15 bases in the middle. The CDR3 runs 13 residues. In germline, CDR1 is GTSNPN, CDR2 SVGIG (reference sequence). The CDR3 spells CAWSPLRVDEAFF. CDR3 nucleotides: TGTGCCTGGAGCCCTCTCCGGGTTGATGAAGCTTTCTTT.

Worth noting for this clone: Other DNA sequences in this sample translate to the same CDR3. V is TRBV10-3 and J is TRBJ1-4; D may be TRBD1 (5 bases). This CDR3 has 14 residues. V lost 2 bases and J lost 4, with 8 bases in between. Germline CDR1 is ENHRY and CDR2 is SYGVKD. CDR3 sequence: CAISEGQDNEKLFF. The DNA of the CDR3 is TGTGCCATCAGTGAGGGACAAGATAATGAAAAACTGTTTTTT.

The chain links TRBV7-2 to TRBJ2-1; 7 nucleotides line up with TRBD1. CDR3 size: 15 residues. With 4 bases clipped from V and 1 base from J, the junction kept 4 bases outside the gene matches. CDR1 is SGHTA and CDR2 is FQGNSA in the germline V gene. The DNA for the CDR3 is TGTGCCAGCAGCTCCGACAGGGCTTCCTACAATGAGCAGTTCTTC. It is translated as CASSSDRASYNEQFF. The entire variable domain, with the rest obtained from reference TRBV7-2 and TRBJ2-1, is as follows: GAGVSQSPSNKVTEKGKDVELRCDPISGHTALYWYRQSLGQGLEFLIYFQGNSAPDKSGLPSDRFSAERTGGSVSTLTIQRTQQEDSAVYLCASSSDRASYNEQFFGPGTRLTVL.

The rearrangement joins TRBV5-1 to TRBJ1-3, with D hard to call. This CDR3 has 14 amino acids. Germline V CDR1 and CDR2: SGHRS, YFSETQ. The V end was cut by 0 bases, the J end by 2 bases, with 6 bases between. The CDR3, as DNA: TGCGCCAGCAGCTTGGGAGGGACTGGAAACACCATATATTTT. Protein product: CASSLGGTGNTIYF.

The V gene is TRBV3-1 (or the pseudogene TRBV3-2), the J gene TRBJ2-7; D gene unclear. Germline loops: CDR1 LGHDT, CDR2 YNNKEL (reference sequence). The CDR3 contains 16 residues. Trimming cost V 6 bases and J 2 bases, with 20 bases left between them. CDR3 bases: TGTGCCAGCAGTCATGGTAGACGAGACACAACCTACGAGCAGTACTTC. Translating gives CASSHGRRDTTYEQYF.

The chain links TRBV19 to TRBJ1-4; 9 bases align to TRBD1. The CDR3 loop spans 16 amino acids. The V segment lost 3 bases and the J segment 2 bases; nucleotides outside the gene matches: 4. Germline CDR1 and CDR2: LNHDA and SQIVND (reference sequence). CDR3 in DNA: TGTGCCAGTAGTATGGGACAGGGTGGGACTAATGAAAAACTGTTTTTT. It yields the protein CASSMGQGGTNEKLFF.

The CDR3 protein is CATSETGSGGQPQHF. DNA of the CDR3: TGTGCCACCAGTGAGACAGGGTCGGGCGGTCAGCCCCAGCATTTT. The genes are TRBV24-1 and TRBJ1-5; 7 positions match TRBD1. The CDR3 runs 15 residues. CDR1 is KGHDR and CDR2 is SFDVKD in the germline V gene. The junction had 8 bases not matched to a gene; V was cut back by 4 bases and J by 6 bases.

V usage is TRBV6-6 and J usage is TRBJ1-1; tentative D call: TRBD1 (6 bases). CDR1 MNHNY and CDR2 SVGAGI come from the germline V gene (reference sequence). Trimming took off 5 bases at V and 5 bases at J, with 9 bases between the two ends. The CDR3 totals 12 residues. Here the CDR3 DNA reads TGTGCCAGCAGTCTTAGGGGGACTGAAGCTTTCTTT. Translating gives CASSLRGTEAFF.

The chain uses TRBV10-1 and TRBJ2-7; 7 nucleotides line up with TRBD1. The CDR3 consists of 19 residues. Germline values: CDR1 WNHNN, CDR2 SYGVQD (reference sequence). V gave up 7 bases and J gave up 0 bases; unmatched junction bases: 21. The CDR3 coding sequence is TGCGCCAGCATCCCCCTCCGGGACAGCCGGAACGCGAGCTCCTACGAGCAGTACTTC. This encodes CASIPLRDSRNASSYEQYF.

The chain couples TRBV10-2 to TRBJ2-3; 11 positions agree with TRBD2. This CDR3 is built from 14 residues. V dropped 10 bases and J dropped 3; count of bases not matched to a gene: 6. Per the germline V gene, CDR1 is WSHSY and CDR2 is SAAADI. The CDR3 region has the DNA TGCGCCACCACCGGGACTAGCGGTACAGATACGCAGTATTTT. This sequence encodes CATTGTSGTDTQYF.

The rearrangement uses TRBV28 and TRBJ2-7; maybe TRBD1 (6 bases). CDR1 MDHEN and CDR2 SYDVKM come from the germline V gene. This CDR3 is built from 16 residues. V was pared by 6 bases and J by 7 bases, with 25 bases between. CDR3 sequence (DNA): TGTGCCAGCAGCCTCAGAGTGAGCAGGGGTTCGCAGGAGCAGTACTTC. This gives the protein CASSLRVSRGSQEQYF.

V gene TRBV3-1 (or the pseudogene TRBV3-2) combines with J gene TRBJ1-2; D might be TRBD1 (6 bases). Trimming shortened V by 0 bases and J by 7 bases, and 12 bases separated the two germline ends. Germline-derived CDR1 and CDR2 are LGHDT and YNNKEL (reference sequence). This CDR3 contains 14 residues. CDR3 sequence reads: CASSQDPRTAGYTF. In DNA, the CDR3 is TGTGCCAGCAGCCAAGATCCCAGGACAGCTGGCTACACCTTC.

The genes are TRBV28 and TRBJ1-5, with D possibly TRBD1 on 5 matching bases. V was shortened by 3 bases and J by 2 bases, with 8 bases between the two germline ends. This CDR3 region has 14 residues. Germline V gives CDR1 MDHEN, CDR2 SYDVKM. The CDR3 sequence: CASSFTGGNQPQHF. CDR3 bases: TGTGCCAGCAGTTTTACAGGAGGCAATCAGCCCCAGCATTTT.

V and J are TRBV9 and TRBJ1-6; 11 nucleotides agree with TRBD1. The CDR3 sequence is 16 residues long. The J segment lost 9 bases and the V segment lost 4 bases, leaving 9 bases of the junction unmatched. Germline loops: CDR1 SGDLS, CDR2 YYNGEE. CDR3 sequence (DNA): TGTGCCAGCAGCACCCGGACAGGGGGCGCGTCTTCACCCCTCCACTTT. This translates into CASSTRTGGASSPLHF.

This clone was counted once. V gene TRBV15 combines with J gene TRBJ1-4; maybe TRBD1 (5 bases). V lost 5 bases and J 3 bases, leaving 7 bases between the germline ends. This CDR3 region has 13 residues. The germline V gene has CDR1 LNHNV and CDR2 YYDKDF (reference sequence). The DNA for the CDR3 is TGTGCCACCAGCGCAGGGCCTAATGAAAAACTGTTTTTT. This codes for CATSAGPNEKLFF.

The V call is TRBV28, the J call TRBJ1-2; D is unclear. Germline V gene lookup returns CDR1 MDHEN and CDR2 SYDVKM. Trimming removed 2 bases at V and 7 bases at J, with 17 bases between. The CDR3 length is 15 residues. CDR3 in amino acids: CASSLAGRERSGYTF. CDR3 coding DNA: TGTGCCAGCAGTTTAGCAGGACGGGAGAGGAGTGGCTACACCTTC.

The V gene is TRBV29-1, the J gene TRBJ1-1; 7 bases align to TRBD1. Germline CDR1 and CDR2: SQVTM and ANQGSEA. This CDR3 is 13 amino acids long. With V trimmed by 7 bases and J by 6 bases, 11 bases remained unmatched. CDR3 nucleotides: TGCAGCGGCTGGGACAGCCCCCCCTCTGAAGCTTTCTTT. This sequence encodes CSGWDSPPSEAFF.

Here the CDR3 reads CASSPWTGSIYEQYF. In DNA, the CDR3 is TGTGCCAGCAGTCCGTGGACAGGTTCAATCTACGAGCAGTACTTC. The chain couples TRBV28 to TRBJ2-7, with TRBD1 matching 7 bases. Germline CDR1 is MDHEN and CDR2 is SYDVKM. This CDR3 is 15 amino acids long. Germline trimming cut 5 bases from V and 3 bases from J; bases unmatched to any gene: 10.

The chain has TRBV5-6 and TRBJ2-2, with D tentatively TRBD1 (5 bases). Trimming took off 0 bases at V and 5 bases at J, with 8 bases between the two ends. Germline V gives CDR1 SGHDT, CDR2 YYEEEE. The CDR3 sequence is 14 residues long. CDR3 sequence (DNA): TGTGCCAGCAGCTTGGATTCAGGGACCGGGGAGCTGTTTTTT. The encoded protein is CASSLDSGTGELFF.